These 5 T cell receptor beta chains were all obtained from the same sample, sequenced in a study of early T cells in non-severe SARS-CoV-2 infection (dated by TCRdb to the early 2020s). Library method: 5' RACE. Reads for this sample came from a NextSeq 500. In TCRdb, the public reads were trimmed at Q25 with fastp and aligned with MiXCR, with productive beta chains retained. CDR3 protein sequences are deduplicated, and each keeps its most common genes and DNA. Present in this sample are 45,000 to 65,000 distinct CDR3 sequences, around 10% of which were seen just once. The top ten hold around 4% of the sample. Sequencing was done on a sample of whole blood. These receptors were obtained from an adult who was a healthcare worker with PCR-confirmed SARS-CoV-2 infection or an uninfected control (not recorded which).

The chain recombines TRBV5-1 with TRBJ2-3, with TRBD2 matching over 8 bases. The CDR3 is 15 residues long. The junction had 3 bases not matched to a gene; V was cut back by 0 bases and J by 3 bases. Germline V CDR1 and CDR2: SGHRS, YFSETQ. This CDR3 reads CASSLGTSGTDTQYF. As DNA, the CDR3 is TGCGCCAGCAGCTTGGGAACTAGCGGTACAGATACGCAGTATTTT. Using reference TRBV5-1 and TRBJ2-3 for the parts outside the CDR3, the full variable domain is KAGVTQTPRYLIKTRGQQVTLSCSPISGHRSVSWYQQTPGQGLQFLFEYFSETQRNKGNFPGRFSGRQFSNSRSEMNVSTLELGDSALYLCASSLGTSGTDTQYFGPGTRLTVL.

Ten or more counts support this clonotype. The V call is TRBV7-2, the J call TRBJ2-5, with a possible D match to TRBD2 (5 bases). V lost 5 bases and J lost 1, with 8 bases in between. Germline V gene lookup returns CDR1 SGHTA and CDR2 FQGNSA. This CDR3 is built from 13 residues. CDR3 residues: CASSPEGQETQYF. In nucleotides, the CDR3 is TGTGCCAGCAGCCCCGAGGGCCAAGAGACCCAGTACTTC.

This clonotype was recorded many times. The CDR3 region is CASTVEENSPLHF. CDR3 nucleotide sequence: TGTGCCAGCACTGTGGAGGAAAATTCACCCCTCCACTTT. The chain uses TRBV2 and TRBJ1-6, with D unclear. The CDR3 runs 13 residues. Trimming took off 7 bases at V and 7 bases at J, with 11 bases between the two ends. Germline assignment: CDR1 SNHLY and CDR2 FYNNEI.

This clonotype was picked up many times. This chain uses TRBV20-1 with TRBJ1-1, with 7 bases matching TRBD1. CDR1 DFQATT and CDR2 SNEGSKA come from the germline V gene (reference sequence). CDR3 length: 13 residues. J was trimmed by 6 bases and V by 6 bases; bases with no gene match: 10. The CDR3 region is CSASRDSPPEAFF. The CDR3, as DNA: TGCAGTGCGTCCCGGGACAGCCCTCCTGAAGCTTTCTTT.

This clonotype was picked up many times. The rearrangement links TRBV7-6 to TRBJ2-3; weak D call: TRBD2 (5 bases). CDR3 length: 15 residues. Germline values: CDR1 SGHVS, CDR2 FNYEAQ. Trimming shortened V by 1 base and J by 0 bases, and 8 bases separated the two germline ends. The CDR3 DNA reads TGTGCCAGCAGCTTAGTTGGACTCAGCACAGATACGCAGTATTTT. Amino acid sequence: CASSLVGLSTDTQYF.